A selection of T cell receptor beta chains follows, all from one sample in a study of T cells after yellow fever vaccination. Using its own MiXCR run on the 5' RACE reads, TCRdb lists one record per CDR3 protein. The table lists around 600,000 distinct CDR3 sequences, roughly an eighth of them singletons. The material sequenced was PBMCs, taken on the day of the yellow fever booster vaccination. All receptors derive from a man between 25 and 39 years old who received the YFV17D yellow fever vaccine. CDR3s include the opening cysteine and the closing phenylalanine or tryptophan. The D gene is left open where the match is weak. Size values are once, few and many counts, or a class for expanded clones, and some rows have none.

V: TRBV6-1; J: TRBJ2-5; size: NA; length: 15; D: TRBD1; DNA: TGTGCCAGCAGCTCCGGGACAGGGGAATGGGAGACCCAGTACTTC; CDR3: CASSSGTGEWETQYF
V: TRBV18; J: TRBJ2-1; size: few; length: 15; D: NA; DNA: TGTGCCAGCTCAGATCGACAGAGCTCCTACAATGAGCAGTTCTTC; CDR3: CASSDRQSSYNEQFF
V: TRBV12-3/TRBV12-4; J: TRBJ2-7; size: few; length: 14; D: TRBD2; DNA: TGTGCCAGCAGTCCGGGAGCGGGAGGAGGCGAGCAGTACTTC; CDR3: CASSPGAGGGEQYF
V: TRBV5-1; J: TRBJ2-7; size: few; length: 14; D: NA; DNA: TGCGCCAGCAGCTTGTTTGGGAACCCCTACGAGCAGTACTTC; CDR3: CASSLFGNPYEQYF
V: TRBV9; J: TRBJ1-1; size: NA; length: 15; D: NA; DNA: TGTGCCAGCAGTCAAGTTTATGGTGGGAACACTGAAGCTTTCTTT; CDR3: CASSQVYGGNTEAFF
V: TRBV20-1; J: TRBJ2-2; size: few; length: 17; D: NA; DNA: TGCAGTGCTAGAGATCTAAGCCTACTCGCGAACACCGGGGAGCTGTTTTTT; CDR3: CSARDLSLLANTGELFF
V: TRBV5-1; J: TRBJ1-4; size: NA; length: 16; D: NA; DNA: TGCGCCAGCAGCAGGATGGCCGTAATGCCTAATGAAAAACTGTTTTTT; CDR3: CASSRMAVMPNEKLFF
V: TRBV21-1; J: TRBJ2-1; size: few; length: 14; D: NA; DNA: TGTGCCAGCGGGAAAACGGGCCTTTACAATGAGCAGTTCTTC; CDR3: CASGKTGLYNEQFF
V: TRBV18; J: TRBJ2-3; size: NA; length: 16; D: NA; DNA: TGTGCCAGCTCACCTACGACAGGCCCAAGCACAGATACGCAGTATTTT; CDR3: CASSPTTGPSTDTQYF
V: TRBV5-1; J: TRBJ2-1; size: many; length: 15; D: NA; DNA: TGCGCCAGCAGCCCGGAGAGGGCTTCCTACAATGAGCAGTTCTTC; CDR3: CASSPERASYNEQFF
V: TRBV30; J: TRBJ2-7; size: few; length: 14; D: NA; DNA: TGTGCCTGGAGTCCCCCTGGGTTTGCCGACGAGCAGTACTTC; CDR3: CAWSPPGFADEQYF
V: TRBV20-1; J: TRBJ2-7; size: NA; length: 15; D: NA; DNA: TGCAGTGCTAGAGATCTTGATTGGAGGGCCTGGGAGCAGTACTTC; CDR3: CSARDLDWRAWEQYF
V: TRBV6-2/TRBV6-3; J: TRBJ1-2; size: NA; length: 17; D: TRBD1; DNA: TGTGCCAGCAGTTACTCCATTGCGCTGACAGGGGTGAAGGGCTACACCTTC; CDR3: CASSYSIALTGVKGYTF
V: TRBV4-1; J: TRBJ2-7; size: NA; length: 16; D: TRBD2; DNA: TGCGCCAGCAGCCAAGGGACTAGCGGGAGTATCTACGAGCAGTACTTC; CDR3: CASSQGTSGSIYEQYF
V: TRBV5-6; J: TRBJ2-4; size: few; length: 14; D: TRBD2; DNA: TGTGCCAGCAGCTTGGTGGCAGGGAGGGACATTCAGTACTTC; CDR3: CASSLVAGRDIQYF
V: TRBV12-3/TRBV12-4; J: TRBJ2-1; size: NA; length: 17; D: TRBD2; DNA: TGTGCCAGCACCCTAGCGGGAGAGTTTATCCCCTACAATGAGCAGTTCTTC; CDR3: CASTLAGEFIPYNEQFF
V: TRBV12-3/TRBV12-4; J: TRBJ2-6; size: few; length: 13; D: NA; DNA: TGTGCCAGCAGTTGGTCTGGGGCCAACGTCCTGACTTTC; CDR3: CASSWSGANVLTF
V: TRBV3-1; J: TRBJ2-3; size: NA; length: 15; D: NA; DNA: TGTGCCAGCACCCAGCCGGGCCACGGGACACATACGCAGTATTTT; CDR3: CASTQPGHGTHTQYF
V: TRBV29-1; J: TRBJ2-5; size: NA; length: 14; D: TRBD2; DNA: TGCAGCGTTGCTGACTGGGGACTAGCTGAGACCCAGTACTTC; CDR3: CSVADWGLAETQYF
V: TRBV12-3/TRBV12-4; J: TRBJ1-1; size: few; length: 11; D: TRBD1; DNA: TGTGCCAGCAGTGTGGACAGGAAAGCTTTCTTT; CDR3: CASSVDRKAFF
V: TRBV29-1; J: TRBJ1-2; size: NA; length: 11; D: TRBD1; DNA: TGCAGCGCCTCCGGGACAGGGGTCTACACCTTC; CDR3: CSASGTGVYTF
V: TRBV12-3/TRBV12-4; J: TRBJ2-3; size: NA; length: 12; D: NA; DNA: TGTGCCAGCAGTTCAACCCCCGGGGGCCGGTATTTT; CDR3: CASSSTPGGRYF
V: TRBV12-5; J: TRBJ2-1; size: NA; length: 13; D: NA; DNA: TGTGCTAGTGGTTTGCTCTTTTTGGGTGAGCAGTTCTTC; CDR3: CASGLLFLGEQFF
V: TRBV9; J: TRBJ2-1; size: few; length: 14; D: TRBD2; DNA: TGTGCCAGCAGTGCGAGCGGGAGGGCAAATGAGCAGTTCTTC; CDR3: CASSASGRANEQFF
V: TRBV4-3; J: TRBJ2-5; size: few; length: 17; D: TRBD2; DNA: TGCGCCAGCAGCCAAGATCCCACATGGGGGGGATCGGAGACCCAGTACTTC; CDR3: CASSQDPTWGGSETQYF
V: TRBV19; J: TRBJ1-2; size: NA; length: 16; D: NA; DNA: TGTGCCAGTACCCCTGGAAGGGGCAGGGGTGACTATGGCTACACCTTC; CDR3: CASTPGRGRGDYGYTF
V: TRBV20-1; J: TRBJ2-7; size: NA; length: 13; D: TRBD2; DNA: TGCAGTGCGGAGGCAACTAGCGGGATGGAGCAGTACTTC; CDR3: CSAEATSGMEQYF
V: TRBV11-2; J: TRBJ2-3; size: few; length: 18; D: NA; DNA: TGTGCCAGCAGCTCCAAAGGGGGGGGGACGCGAAGCACAGATACGCAGTATTTT; CDR3: CASSSKGGGTRSTDTQYF
V: TRBV11-2; J: TRBJ2-1; size: few; length: 18; D: TRBD1; DNA: TGTGCCAGCAGCTCAGATCCATCCGGGACAGGGGAAGGAGATGAGCAGTTCTTC; CDR3: CASSSDPSGTGEGDEQFF
V: TRBV7-2; J: TRBJ1-6; size: NA; length: 16; D: NA; DNA: TGTGCCAGCAACCGGGGGGGGGCAGGATCGGGCTCACCCCTCCACTTT; CDR3: CASNRGGAGSGSPLHF
V: TRBV4-1; J: TRBJ2-7; size: many; length: 16; D: TRBD2; DNA: TGCGCCAGCAGCCAAGATAGGCTAGCGGGAGCCTACGAGCAGTACTTC; CDR3: CASSQDRLAGAYEQYF
V: TRBV20-1; J: TRBJ2-5; size: many; length: 18; D: TRBD1; DNA: TGCAGTGCCACCTCCGGGACAGGGGGCGATACAGCGCAAGAGACCCAGTACTTC; CDR3: CSATSGTGGDTAQETQYF
V: TRBV12-3/TRBV12-4; J: TRBJ2-3; size: many; length: 12; D: NA; DNA: TGTGCCAGCAGTTTTGATGCAGATACGCAGTATTTT; CDR3: CASSFDADTQYF
V: TRBV6-2/TRBV6-3; J: TRBJ2-7; size: few; length: 15; D: TRBD2; DNA: TGTGCCAGCAGTTACTCAAGGCGGCGGGAGGCCGAGCAGTACTTC; CDR3: CASSYSRRREAEQYF
V: TRBV7-6; J: TRBJ2-7; size: NA; length: 16; D: NA; DNA: TGTCCCAGCAGCTTAGCGCCTCCGTCGAAAGGCTACGAGCAGTACTTC; CDR3: CPSSLAPPSKGYEQYF
V: TRBV24-1; J: TRBJ2-2; size: few; length: 16; D: NA; DNA: TGTGCCACCAGTGGTACCGGGACCCGGGACACCGGGGAGCTGTTTTTT; CDR3: CATSGTGTRDTGELFF
V: TRBV15; J: TRBJ2-7; size: NA; length: 16; D: NA; DNA: TGTGCCACCAGCAGAGATAAGGCATTTACAACCTACGAGCAGTACTTC; CDR3: CATSRDKAFTTYEQYF
V: TRBV20-1; J: TRBJ1-2; size: NA; length: 15; D: TRBD1; DNA: TGCAGTGCTAGAGCCTCCGGGACAGAACTCTATGGCTACACCTTC; CDR3: CSARASGTELYGYTF
V: TRBV5-5; J: TRBJ2-1; size: few; length: 16; D: NA; DNA: TGTGCCAGCAGCCCCGGCGGGACAGGGGCTTTGGCGGGAGGGCTCTTC; CDR3: CASSPGGTGALAGGLF
V: TRBV30; J: TRBJ2-1; size: NA; length: 11; D: NA; DNA: TGTGCCTGGAGTGTTAAGTGGGAGCAGTTCTTC; CDR3: CAWSVKWEQFF
V: TRBV6-5; J: TRBJ1-5; size: few; length: 14; D: NA; DNA: TGTGCCAGCAGTTACAACAGGGACCATCAGCCCCAGCATTTT; CDR3: CASSYNRDHQPQHF
V: TRBV27; J: TRBJ2-3; size: few; length: 17; D: TRBD2; DNA: TGTGCCAGCAGTTCCGTCTCACTAGCGGGAGCTACAGATACGCAGTATTTT; CDR3: CASSSVSLAGATDTQYF
V: TRBV30; J: TRBJ2-1; size: NA; length: 16; D: TRBD2; DNA: TGTGCCTGGAGTAAAGGGACTAGCGGGGGAAACAATGAGCAGTTCTTC; CDR3: CAWSKGTSGGNNEQFF
V: TRBV11-2; J: TRBJ2-1; size: NA; length: 14; D: NA; DNA: TGTGCCAGCAGCTTGTGGGGTCGCGGTCGGGAGCAGTTCTTC; CDR3: CASSLWGRGREQFF
V: TRBV5-1; J: TRBJ2-2; size: few; length: 16; D: NA; DNA: TGCGCCAGCAGCTTTACAACTTTGGCGAGAACCGGGGAGCTGTTTTTT; CDR3: CASSFTTLARTGELFF
V: TRBV29-1; J: TRBJ1-2; size: NA; length: 12; D: NA; DNA: TGCAGCGTTGGGGGGGGGGCGGTCGGCTACACCTTC; CDR3: CSVGGGAVGYTF